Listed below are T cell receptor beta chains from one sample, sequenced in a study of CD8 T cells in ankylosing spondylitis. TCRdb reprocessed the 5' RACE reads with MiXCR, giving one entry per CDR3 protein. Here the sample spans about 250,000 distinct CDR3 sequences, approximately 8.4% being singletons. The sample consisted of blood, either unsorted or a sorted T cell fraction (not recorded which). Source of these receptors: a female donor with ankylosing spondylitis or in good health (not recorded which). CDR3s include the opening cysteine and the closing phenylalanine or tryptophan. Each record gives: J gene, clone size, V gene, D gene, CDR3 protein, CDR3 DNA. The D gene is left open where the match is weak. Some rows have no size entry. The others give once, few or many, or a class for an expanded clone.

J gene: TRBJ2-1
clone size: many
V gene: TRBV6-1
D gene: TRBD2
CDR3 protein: CASSPSGGRSGNEQFF
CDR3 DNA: TGTGCCAGCAGTCCGAGCGGGGGGAGGTCAGGCAATGAGCAGTTCTTC

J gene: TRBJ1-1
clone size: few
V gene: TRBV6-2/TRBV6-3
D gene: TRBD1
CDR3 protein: CASSYRRGLSTEAFF
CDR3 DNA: TGTGCCAGCAGTTATCGCAGGGGGCTGAGCACTGAAGCTTTCTTT

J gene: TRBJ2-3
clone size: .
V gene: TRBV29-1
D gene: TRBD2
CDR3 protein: CSGTSERRDTQYF
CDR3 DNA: TGCAGCGGAACTAGCGAGAGGAGAGATACGCAGTATTTT

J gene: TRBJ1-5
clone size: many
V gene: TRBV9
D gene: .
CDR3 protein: CASSVSPGQPQHF
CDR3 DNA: TGTGCCAGCAGCGTCTCCCCGGGACAGCCCCAGCATTTT

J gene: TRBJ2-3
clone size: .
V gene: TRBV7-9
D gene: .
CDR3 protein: CASSPAGSDTQYF
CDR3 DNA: TGTGCCAGCAGCCCGGCGGGGTCAGATACGCAGTATTTT

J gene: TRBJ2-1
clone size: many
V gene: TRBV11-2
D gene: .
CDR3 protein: CASSLDRGAVYNEQFF
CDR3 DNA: TGTGCCAGCAGCTTAGATCGGGGAGCGGTTTACAATGAGCAGTTCTTC

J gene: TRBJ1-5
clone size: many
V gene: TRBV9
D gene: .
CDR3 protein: CASSVDGEGQPQHF
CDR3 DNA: TGTGCCAGCAGCGTAGACGGGGAAGGTCAGCCCCAGCATTTT

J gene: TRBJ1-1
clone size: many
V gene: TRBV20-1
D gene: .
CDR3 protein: CSASNRVTEAFF
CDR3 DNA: TGCAGTGCTAGTAACAGGGTCACTGAAGCTTTCTTT

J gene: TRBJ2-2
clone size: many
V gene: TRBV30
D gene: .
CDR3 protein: CAWSVGGPGELFF
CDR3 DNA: TGTGCCTGGAGTGTAGGCGGCCCCGGGGAGCTGTTTTTT

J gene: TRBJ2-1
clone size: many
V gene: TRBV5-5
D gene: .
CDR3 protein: CASSLDVRNYNEQFF
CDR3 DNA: TGTGCCAGCAGCTTGGATGTCCGTAACTACAATGAGCAGTTCTTC

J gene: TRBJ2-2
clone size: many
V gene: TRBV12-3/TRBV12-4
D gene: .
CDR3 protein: CASSGLPHVNTGELFF
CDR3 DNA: TGTGCCAGCAGCGGACTTCCCCATGTAAACACCGGGGAGCTGTTTTTT

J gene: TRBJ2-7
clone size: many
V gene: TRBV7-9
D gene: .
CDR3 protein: CASSLESPYEQYF
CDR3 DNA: TGTGCCAGCAGCTTAGAAAGTCCCTACGAGCAGTACTTC

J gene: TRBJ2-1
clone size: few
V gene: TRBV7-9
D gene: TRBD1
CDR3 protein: CASSSTGGNYNEQFF
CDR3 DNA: TGTGCCAGCAGCTCCACAGGGGGCAACTACAATGAGCAGTTCTTC

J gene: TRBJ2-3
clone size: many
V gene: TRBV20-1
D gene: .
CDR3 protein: CSAPSRPEFTQYF
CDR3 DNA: TGCAGTGCCCCCTCCCGGCCAGAATTTACGCAGTATTTT

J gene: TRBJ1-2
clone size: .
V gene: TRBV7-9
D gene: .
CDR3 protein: CASSIRVGGYTF
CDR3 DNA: TGTGCCAGCAGCATCAGGGTTGGCGGCTACACCTTC

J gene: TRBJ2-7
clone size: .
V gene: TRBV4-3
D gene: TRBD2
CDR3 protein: CASSQDHGTSSYEQYF
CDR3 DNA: TGCGCCAGCAGCCAAGATCACGGGACTAGTTCCTACGAGCAGTACTTC

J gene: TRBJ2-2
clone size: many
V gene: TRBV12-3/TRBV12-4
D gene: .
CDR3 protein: CASSPLGTNTGELFF
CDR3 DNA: TGTGCCAGCAGTCCCTTAGGGACTAACACCGGGGAGCTGTTTTTT

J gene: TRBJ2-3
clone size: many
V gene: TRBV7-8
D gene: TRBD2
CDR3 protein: CASSRPASGSTDTQYF
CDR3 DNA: TGTGCCAGCAGCAGACCCGCTAGCGGTAGCACAGATACGCAGTATTTT

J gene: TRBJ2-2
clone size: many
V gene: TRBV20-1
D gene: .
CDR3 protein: CSARVFIAGTGELFF
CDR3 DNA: TGCAGTGCTAGAGTTTTTATAGCAGGCACCGGGGAGCTGTTTTTT

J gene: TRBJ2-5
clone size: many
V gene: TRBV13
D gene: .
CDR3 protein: CASSSSTWGQETQYF
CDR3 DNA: TGTGCCAGCAGCTCCTCGACGTGGGGACAAGAGACCCAGTACTTC

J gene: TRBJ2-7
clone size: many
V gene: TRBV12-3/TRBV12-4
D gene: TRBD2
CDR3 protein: CASSSSAGGTYEQYF
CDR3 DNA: TGTGCCAGCAGTTCCTCAGCGGGAGGTACCTACGAGCAGTACTTC

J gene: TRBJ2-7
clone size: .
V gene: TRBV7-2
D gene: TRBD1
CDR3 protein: CASSFWDRDDHEQYF
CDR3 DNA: TGTGCCAGCAGCTTTTGGGACAGGGATGACCACGAGCAGTACTTC

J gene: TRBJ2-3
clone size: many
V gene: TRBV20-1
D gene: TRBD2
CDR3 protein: CSASGAGLATDTQYF
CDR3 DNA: TGCAGTGCGAGTGGGGCGGGACTAGCGACAGATACGCAGTATTTT

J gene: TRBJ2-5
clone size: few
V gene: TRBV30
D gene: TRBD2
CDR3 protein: CAWSDGLAEETQYF
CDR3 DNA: TGTGCCTGGAGTGACGGACTAGCGGAAGAGACCCAGTACTTC

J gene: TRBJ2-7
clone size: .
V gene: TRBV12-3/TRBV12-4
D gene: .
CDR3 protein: CVSSSDTGEQYF
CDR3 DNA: TGTGTCAGCAGTTCAGACACGGGGGAGCAGTACTTC

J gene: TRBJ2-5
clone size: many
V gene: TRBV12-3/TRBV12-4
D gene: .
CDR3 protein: CASSAIRDIGQTQYF
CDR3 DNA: TGTGCCAGCAGTGCGATACGGGACATCGGACAGACCCAGTACTTC

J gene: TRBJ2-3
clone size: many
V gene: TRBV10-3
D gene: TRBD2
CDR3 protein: CAISPSGRASRRGDTQYF
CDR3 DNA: TGTGCCATCAGCCCTAGCGGGAGGGCCTCCCGGAGAGGAGATACGCAGTATTTT

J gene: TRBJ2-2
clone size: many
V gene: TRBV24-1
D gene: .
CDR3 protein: CATSDPGLPTGELFF
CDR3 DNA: TGTGCCACCAGTGATCCGGGACTTCCGACCGGGGAGCTGTTTTTT

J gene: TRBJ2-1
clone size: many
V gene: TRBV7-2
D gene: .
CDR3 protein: CASSLLVSGSNEQFF
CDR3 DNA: TGTGCCAGCAGCTTACTAGTGAGCGGGTCAAATGAGCAGTTCTTC

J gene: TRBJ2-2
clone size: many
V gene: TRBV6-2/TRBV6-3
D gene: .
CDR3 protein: CASSYLGAPRRGGDTGELFF
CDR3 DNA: TGTGCCAGCAGTTACCTCGGGGCTCCAAGGCGGGGTGGCGACACCGGGGAGCTGTTTTTT

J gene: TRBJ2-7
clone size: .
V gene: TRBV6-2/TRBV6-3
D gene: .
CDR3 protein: CASSYIPGRGLLGEQYF
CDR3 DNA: TGTGCCAGCAGTTATATCCCCGGCCGGGGGCTTTTGGGAGAGCAGTACTTC

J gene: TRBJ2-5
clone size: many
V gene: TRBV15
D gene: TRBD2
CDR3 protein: CATSREQAGEGETQYF
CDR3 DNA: TGTGCCACCAGCAGAGAACAGGCGGGAGAGGGAGAGACCCAGTACTTC

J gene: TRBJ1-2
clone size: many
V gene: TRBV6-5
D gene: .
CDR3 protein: CASSYGGSYGYTF
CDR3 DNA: TGTGCCAGCAGTTACGGGGGCAGCTATGGCTACACCTTC

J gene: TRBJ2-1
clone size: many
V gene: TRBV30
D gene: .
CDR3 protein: CAWRRYGSLSNEQFF
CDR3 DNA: TGTGCCTGGCGCCGTTACGGGTCCCTATCAAATGAGCAGTTCTTC

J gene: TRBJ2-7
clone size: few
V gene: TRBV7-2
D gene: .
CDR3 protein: CASSLSADEQYF
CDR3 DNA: TGTGCCAGCAGCCTCAGTGCGGACGAGCAGTACTTC

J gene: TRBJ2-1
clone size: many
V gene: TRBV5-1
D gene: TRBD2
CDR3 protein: CASRPPGLAGESLFGNEQFF
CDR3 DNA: TGCGCCAGCAGACCTCCTGGACTAGCGGGAGAGTCCCTATTTGGCAATGAGCAGTTCTTC

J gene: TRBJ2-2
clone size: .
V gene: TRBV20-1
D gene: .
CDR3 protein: CCARAPRLQAGNTGELFF
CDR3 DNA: TGCTGTGCTAGAGCCCCCCGACTCCAGGCCGGGAACACCGGGGAGCTGTTTTTT

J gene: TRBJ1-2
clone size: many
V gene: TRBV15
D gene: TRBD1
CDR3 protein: CATSVGQGYGYTF
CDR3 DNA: TGTGCCACCAGCGTGGGACAGGGTTATGGCTACACCTTC

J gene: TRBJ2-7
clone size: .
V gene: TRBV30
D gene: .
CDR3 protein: CAWSVALYYEQYF
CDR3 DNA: TGTGCCTGGAGTGTTGCCCTTTACTACGAGCAGTACTTC

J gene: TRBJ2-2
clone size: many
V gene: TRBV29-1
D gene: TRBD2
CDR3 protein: CSVGTSGVTGELFF
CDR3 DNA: TGCAGCGTTGGTACTAGCGGCGTAACCGGGGAGCTGTTTTTT

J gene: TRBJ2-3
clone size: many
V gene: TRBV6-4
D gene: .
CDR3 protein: CASRSLRTNVRRGSLVRTDTQYF
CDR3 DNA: TGTGCCAGCCGATCCTTGAGGACGAACGTTCGTAGGGGCTCTCTGGTTAGGACAGATACGCAGTATTTT

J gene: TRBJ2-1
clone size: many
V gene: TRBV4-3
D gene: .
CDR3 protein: CASSQAQNRGSEQFF
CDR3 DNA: TGCGCCAGCAGCCAAGCTCAGAATCGGGGCAGTGAGCAGTTCTTC

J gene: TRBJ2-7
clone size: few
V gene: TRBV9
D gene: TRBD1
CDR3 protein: CASSVGTVSYEQYF
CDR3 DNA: TGTGCCAGCAGCGTGGGGACAGTCTCCTACGAGCAGTACTTC

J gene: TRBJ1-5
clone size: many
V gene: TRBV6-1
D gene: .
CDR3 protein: CASSVGGGSNQPQHF
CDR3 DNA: TGTGCCAGCAGTGTGGGGGGGGGTAGCAATCAGCCCCAGCATTTT

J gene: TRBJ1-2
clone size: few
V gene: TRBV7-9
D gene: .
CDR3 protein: CASSLDKGVDGYTF
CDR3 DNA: TGTGCCAGCAGCTTGGACAAAGGGGTCGATGGCTACACCTTC

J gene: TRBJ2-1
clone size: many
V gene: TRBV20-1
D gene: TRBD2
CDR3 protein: CSAISGRIDNEQFF
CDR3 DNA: TGCAGTGCTATTAGCGGGAGGATTGACAATGAGCAGTTCTTC

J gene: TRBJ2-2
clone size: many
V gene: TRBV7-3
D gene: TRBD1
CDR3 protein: CASSHGQDFRANTGELFF
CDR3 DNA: TGTGCCAGCAGCCACGGACAGGATTTTAGGGCGAACACCGGGGAGCTGTTTTTT

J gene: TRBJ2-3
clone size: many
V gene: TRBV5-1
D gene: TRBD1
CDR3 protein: CASKGAPDTQYF
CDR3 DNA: TGCGCCAGCAAGGGGGCCCCAGATACGCAGTATTTT

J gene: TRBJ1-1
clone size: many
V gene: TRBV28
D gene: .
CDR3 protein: CASSLLRVTEAFF
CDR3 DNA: TGTGCCAGCAGTTTACTCAGGGTAACTGAAGCTTTCTTT

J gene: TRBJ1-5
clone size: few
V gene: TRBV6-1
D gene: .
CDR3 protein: CATGESWGDNQPQHF
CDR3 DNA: TGTGCCACCGGGGAGTCTTGGGGGGACAATCAGCCCCAGCATTTT

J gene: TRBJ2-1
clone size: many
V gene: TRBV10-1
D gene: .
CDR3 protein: CASSEGQGLTGPRLDEQFF
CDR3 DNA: TGCGCCAGTTCGGAGGGCCAGGGCCTAACGGGGCCCCGACTCGATGAGCAGTTCTTC

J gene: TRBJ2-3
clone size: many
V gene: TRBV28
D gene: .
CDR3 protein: CASSRGISTDTQYF
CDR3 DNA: TGTGCCAGCAGTCGGGGGATTAGCACAGATACGCAGTATTTT

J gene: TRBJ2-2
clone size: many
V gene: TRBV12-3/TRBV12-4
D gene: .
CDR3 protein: CASADGELFF
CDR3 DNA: TGTGCCAGCGCGGACGGGGAGCTGTTTTTT

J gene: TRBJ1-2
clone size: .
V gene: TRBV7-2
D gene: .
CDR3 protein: CASFPRQFSSYGYTF
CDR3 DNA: TGTGCCAGCTTCCCGCGACAGTTCTCTTCCTATGGCTACACCTTC

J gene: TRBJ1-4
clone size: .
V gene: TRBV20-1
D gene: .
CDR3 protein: CSARDLDTRGEKLFF
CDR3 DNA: TGCAGTGCTAGAGATCTTGACACAAGGGGTGAAAAACTGTTTTTT